The 10 T cell receptor beta chains given below trace back to one sample, sequenced in a study of cytomegalovirus exposure and HLA in healthy donors. Clones were read by immunoSEQ multiplex PCR, and TCRdb kept only the in-frame ones, dropping some. The top ten hold 0.83% of the sample, which has 300,000 to 450,000 clones, approximately 90% seen once. The sequencing input was PBMCs. The source is a woman younger than 35 in good health and CMV-seronegative.

The rearrangement links TRBV28 to TRBJ2-2; 7 bases are a match to TRBD2. CDR1 and CDR2 (germline): MDHEN, SYDVKM. The CDR3 length is 21 residues. Trimming cost V 3 bases and J 0 bases; bases outside gene matches: 19. CDR3 DNA sequence: TGTGCCAGCAGTTTTTTGGGGGGAACAGCTTTGCTAGCGGCGAACACCGGGGAGCTGTTTTTT. Its translation: CASSFLGGTALLAANTGELFF.

The CDR3 DNA reads as TGCGCCAGCAGACCCGGACTAGCGGGGGGCTACGAGCAGTACTTC. It specifies CASRPGLAGGYEQYF. V is TRBV5-1 and J is TRBJ2-7; 14 bases map to TRBD2. Per the germline V gene, CDR1 is SGHRS and CDR2 is YFSETQ. V gave up 5 bases and J gave up 3 bases; unmatched junction bases: 4. CDR3 size: 15 residues. Full variable domain (missing parts from reference TRBV5-1 and TRBJ2-7): KAGVTQTPRYLIKTRGQQVTLSCSPISGHRSVSWYQQTPGQGLQFLFEYFSETQRNKGNFPGRFSGRQFSNSRSEMNVSTLELGDSALYLCASRPGLAGGYEQYFGPGTRLTVT.

This clone was observed once. The chain recombines TRBV5-4 with TRBJ1-2; D remains unclear. V was shortened by 0 bases and J by 4 bases, with 13 bases between the two germline ends. Germline V gene data show CDR1 as SGHNT and CDR2 as YYREEE (reference sequence). The CDR3 is 15 amino acids. CDR3 sequence (DNA): TGTGCCAGCAGCTTGGCCGGAGTCCAAGGCTATGGCTACACCTTC. Translated, it gives CASSLAGVQGYGYTF.

The J gene is TRBJ2-3, the V gene TRBV27; TRBD1 matches at 7 bases. V was clipped by 2 bases and J by 5 bases; unmatched bases: 4. CDR3 length: 14 amino acids. Germline lookup yields CDR1 MNHEY and CDR2 SMNVEV (reference sequence). The CDR3 region is CASSLEGAGDTQYF. The CDR3 bases are TGTGCCAGCAGTTTAGAGGGGGCTGGAGATACGCAGTATTTT.

This clone was detected only once. As DNA, the CDR3 is TGTGCCAGCAGTTTTTCATACGAGGCTAGCACAGATACGCAGTATTTT. This translates into CASSFSYEASTDTQYF. The rearrangement joins TRBV28 to TRBJ2-3; D not certain. The ends were cut back, 3 bases at V and 0 bases at J, with 13 bases in the middle. CDR3 length: 16 residues. CDR1 and CDR2 (germline): MDHEN, SYDVKM.

J is TRBJ2-1 and V is TRBV10-3, with a tentative D call TRBD2 (6 bases). The V and J ends lost 8 bases and 15 bases respectively, with 29 bases between them. The CDR3 runs to 15 residues. Germline CDR1 ENHRY, CDR2 SYGVKD. This CDR3 is CAIAPYLAGPADLFF. The CDR3 DNA sequence: TGTGCCATCGCCCCTTACCTTGCGGGGCCAGCAGATTTGTTCTTC.

The rearrangement links TRBV15 to TRBJ2-7; 7 bases agree with TRBD2. The V segment lost 3 bases and the J segment 3 bases; nucleotides outside the gene matches: 5. This CDR3 is 14 amino acids long. Looked up from germline, CDR1 is LNHNV and CDR2 is YYDKDF (reference sequence). This CDR3 is CATSRGGTNYEQYF. The CDR3 nucleotides are TGTGCCACCAGCAGGGGAGGGACTAACTACGAGCAGTACTTC.

This chain joins TRBV2 and TRBJ2-2; D is perhaps TRBD1 (6 bases). The V end was cut by 6 bases, the J end by 6 bases, with 8 bases between. This CDR3 is built from 12 residues. The germline V gene has CDR1 SNHLY and CDR2 FYNNEI. The chain's CDR3 is CASRGASGELFF. DNA for the CDR3: TGTGCCAGCAGGGGGGCGTCCGGGGAGCTGTTTTTT.

This clone was seen once. Here the CDR3 DNA reads TGTGCCAGCAGCGTGGTTACTAGCGGTGGTGTCGGGGAGCTGTTTTTT. This sequence encodes CASSVVTSGGVGELFF. The rearrangement links TRBV9 to TRBJ2-2, with 8 bases that match TRBD2. V was pared by 2 bases and J by 7 bases, with 10 bases of the junction left unmatched. CDR3 length: 16 residues. Germline V gives CDR1 SGDLS, CDR2 YYNGEE.

The chain recombines TRBV5-6 with TRBJ2-7, with a possible D match to TRBD2 (7 bases). CDR3 length: 18 amino acids. Germline V gives CDR1 SGHDT, CDR2 YYEEEE. Trimming stripped 4 bases from V and 2 bases from J, with 25 bases between. The CDR3 is CASSPTPVGGGNTYEQYF. The DNA of the CDR3 is TGTGCCAGCAGCCCGACCCCCGTCGGCGGGGGCAACACCTACGAGCAGTACTTC.